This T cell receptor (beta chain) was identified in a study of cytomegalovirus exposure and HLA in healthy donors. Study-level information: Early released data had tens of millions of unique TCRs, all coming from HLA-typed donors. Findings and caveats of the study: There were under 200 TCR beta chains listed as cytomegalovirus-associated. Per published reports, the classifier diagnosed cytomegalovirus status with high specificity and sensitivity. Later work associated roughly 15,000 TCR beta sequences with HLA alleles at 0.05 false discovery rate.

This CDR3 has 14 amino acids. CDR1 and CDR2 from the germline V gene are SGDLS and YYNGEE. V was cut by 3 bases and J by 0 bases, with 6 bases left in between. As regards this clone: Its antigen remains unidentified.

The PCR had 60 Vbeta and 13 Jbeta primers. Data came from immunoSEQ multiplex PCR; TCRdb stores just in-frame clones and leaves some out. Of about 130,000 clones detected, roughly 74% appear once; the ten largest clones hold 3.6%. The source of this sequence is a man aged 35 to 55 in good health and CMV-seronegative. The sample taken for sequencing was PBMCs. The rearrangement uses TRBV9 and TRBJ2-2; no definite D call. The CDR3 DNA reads TGTGCCAGCAGCGAGTCTACGAACACCGGGGAGCTGTTTTTT. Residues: CASSESTNTGELFF.